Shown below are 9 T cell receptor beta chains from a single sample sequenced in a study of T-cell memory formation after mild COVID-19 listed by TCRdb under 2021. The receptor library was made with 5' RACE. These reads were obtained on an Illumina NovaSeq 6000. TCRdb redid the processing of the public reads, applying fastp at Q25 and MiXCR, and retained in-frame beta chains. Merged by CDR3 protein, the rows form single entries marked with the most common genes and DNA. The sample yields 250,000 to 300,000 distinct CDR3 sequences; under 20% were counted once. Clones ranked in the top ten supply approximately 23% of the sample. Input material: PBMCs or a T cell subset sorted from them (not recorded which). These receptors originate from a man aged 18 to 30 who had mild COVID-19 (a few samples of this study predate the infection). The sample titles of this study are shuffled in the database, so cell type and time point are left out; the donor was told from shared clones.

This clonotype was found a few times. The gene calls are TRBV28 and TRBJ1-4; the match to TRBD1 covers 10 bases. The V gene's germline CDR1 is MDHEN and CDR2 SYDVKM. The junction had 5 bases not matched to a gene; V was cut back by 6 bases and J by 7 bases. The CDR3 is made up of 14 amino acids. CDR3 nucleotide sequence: TGTGCCAGCAGCCGGACAGGGGGTGGTGAAAAACTGTTTTTT. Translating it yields CASSRTGGGEKLFF.

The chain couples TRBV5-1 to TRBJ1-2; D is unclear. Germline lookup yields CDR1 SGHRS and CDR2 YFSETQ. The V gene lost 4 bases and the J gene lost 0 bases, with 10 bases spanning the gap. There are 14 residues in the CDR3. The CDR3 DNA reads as TGCGCCAGCAGCCCACAGAGAGCTAACTATGGCTACACCTTC. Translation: CASSPQRANYGYTF.

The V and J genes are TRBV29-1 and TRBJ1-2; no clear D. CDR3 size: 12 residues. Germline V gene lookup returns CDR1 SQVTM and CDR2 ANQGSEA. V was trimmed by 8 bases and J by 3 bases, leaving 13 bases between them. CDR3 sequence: CSCAEVHYGYTF. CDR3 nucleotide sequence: TGCAGCTGCGCAGAGGTTCACTATGGCTACACCTTC.

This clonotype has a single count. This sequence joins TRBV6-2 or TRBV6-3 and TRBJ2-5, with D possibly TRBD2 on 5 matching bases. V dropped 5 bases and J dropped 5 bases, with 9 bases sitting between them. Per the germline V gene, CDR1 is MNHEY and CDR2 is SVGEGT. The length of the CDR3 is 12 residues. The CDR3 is CASSEPGETQYF. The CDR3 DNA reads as TGTGCCAGCAGTGAGCCGGGGGAGACCCAGTACTTC.

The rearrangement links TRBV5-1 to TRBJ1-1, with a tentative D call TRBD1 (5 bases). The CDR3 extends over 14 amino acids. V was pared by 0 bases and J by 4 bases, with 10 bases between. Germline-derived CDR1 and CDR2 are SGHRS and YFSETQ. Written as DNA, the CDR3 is TGCGCCAGCAGCTTGGGACAGATGGGCACTGAAGCTTTCTTT. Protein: CASSLGQMGTEAFF.

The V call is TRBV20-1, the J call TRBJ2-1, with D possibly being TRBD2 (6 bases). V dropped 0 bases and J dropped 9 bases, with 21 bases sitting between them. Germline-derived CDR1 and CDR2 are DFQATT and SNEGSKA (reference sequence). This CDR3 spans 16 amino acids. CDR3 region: CSARDPRASVVGEQFF. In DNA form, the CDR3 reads TGCAGTGCTAGAGATCCGAGGGCTAGCGTGGTGGGTGAGCAGTTCTTC.

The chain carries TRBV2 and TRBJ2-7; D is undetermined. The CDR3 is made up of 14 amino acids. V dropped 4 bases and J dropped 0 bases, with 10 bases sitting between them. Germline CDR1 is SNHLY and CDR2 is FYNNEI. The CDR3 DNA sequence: TGTGCCAGCAGTGGGAGATCTTACTCCTACGAGCAGTACTTC. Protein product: CASSGRSYSYEQYF.

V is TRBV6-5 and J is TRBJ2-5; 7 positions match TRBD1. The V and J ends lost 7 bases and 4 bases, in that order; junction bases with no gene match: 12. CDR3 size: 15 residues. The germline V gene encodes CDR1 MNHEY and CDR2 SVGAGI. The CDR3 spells CASTLTGIVGETQYF. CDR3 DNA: TGTGCCAGCACTTTGACAGGGATAGTTGGAGAGACCCAGTACTTC.

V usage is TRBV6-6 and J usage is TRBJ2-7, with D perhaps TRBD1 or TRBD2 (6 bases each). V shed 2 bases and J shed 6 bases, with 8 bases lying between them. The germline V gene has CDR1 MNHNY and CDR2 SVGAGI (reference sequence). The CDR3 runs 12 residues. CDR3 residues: CASSYGGGEQYV. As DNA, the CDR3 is TGTGCCAGCAGTTACGGAGGGGGCGAGCAGTACGTC.